Listed here is a single T cell receptor beta chain. What it binds is not known. Produced via immunoSEQ multiplex PCR; TCRdb's table is partial and in-frame only. Among 250,000 to 300,000 clones, roughly 89% were seen once, and the ten largest hold roughly 0.4%. This sample stems from a study of cytomegalovirus exposure and HLA in healthy donors. Notes on the study in general: First-cohort TCR clusters were later found to tend to co-occur in the 130 or so validation repertoires. Across donors, most TCRs were seen rarely, yet some public ones were widespread.

CDR3 size: 15 residues. Germline CDR1 is MGHRA and CDR2 is YSYEKL. The J segment lost 6 bases and the V segment lost 6 bases, leaving 9 bases of the junction unmatched. Sequenced: PBMCs. The chain is built from TRBV4-1 and TRBJ2-1; 9 nucleotides line up with TRBD1. This TCR was sampled from a woman aged 18 to 35 in good health and CMV-seronegative. CDR3 in DNA: TGCGCCAGCAGGGAGGGACAGGGTGGAATCAATGAGCAGTTCTTC. Translated: CASREGQGGINEQFF.